The next 7 T cell receptor beta chains were all read from a single sample in a study of T cell clonotyping in hematopoietic cell transplantation. Clones were sequenced by immunoSEQ multiplex PCR, and TCRdb holds only the in-frame ones, with some missing. The data hold 55,000 to 70,000 clones, with over 90% observed a single time. Sample: peripheral blood mononuclear cells. Receptors originate from a man aged 50 to 59 in good health. Some clones in this sample may be carry-over from other donors' samples.

The chain couples TRBV6-5 to TRBJ2-2; TRBD1 agrees at 7 bases. The germline V gene has CDR1 MNHEY and CDR2 SVGAGI. Losses at the gene ends were 4 bases for V and 3 bases for J; bases not matched to a gene: 5. The length of the CDR3 is 15 residues. The CDR3 region has the DNA TGTGCCAGCAGTTTAGGGGGCGCGGACACCGGGGAGCTGTTTTTT. Its protein product is CASSLGGADTGELFF.

The V call is TRBV2, the J call TRBJ1-5; 7 nucleotides line up with TRBD1. Germline trimming cut 5 bases from V and 4 bases from J; bases unmatched to any gene: 8. The CDR3 consists of 15 residues. In germline, CDR1 is SNHLY, CDR2 FYNNEI. The CDR3 DNA is TGTGCCAGCAGTACTCCGGGACAGCCTAATCAGCCCCAGCATTTT. This codes for CASSTPGQPNQPQHF.

The chain is built from TRBV19 and TRBJ2-7, with 11 positions matching TRBD2. The length of the CDR3 is 14 residues. Per germline, CDR1 LNHDA and CDR2 SQIVND (reference sequence). Trimming at V came to 4 bases and at J to 7 bases, leaving 6 bases not matched to a gene. The CDR3 DNA follows: TGTGCCAGTAGTACGGGACTAGCGGCTTCTGAGCAGTACTTC. Protein product: CASSTGLAASEQYF.

The sample holds one count of this clone. The chain is built from TRBV19 and TRBJ2-5; D is ambiguous. The ends were cut back, 3 bases at V and 1 base at J, with 6 bases in the middle. CDR3 length: 13 residues. Germline V gene sequence: CDR1 LNHDA, CDR2 SQIVND (reference sequence). In DNA form, the CDR3 reads TGTGCCAGTAGTATCAACAGCCAAGAGACCCAGTACTTC. Its protein is CASSINSQETQYF.

The chain recombines TRBV5-6 with TRBJ2-3, with TRBD2 matching 7 bases. Trimming removed 6 bases from V and 0 bases from J; junction bases left unmatched: 7. The CDR3 contains 15 residues. Germline V lookup: CDR1 SGHDT, CDR2 YYEEEE. The DNA of the CDR3 is TGTGCCAGCACCCCTGGCGGGGGAAGCACAGATACGCAGTATTTT. Translation: CASTPGGGSTDTQYF.

V and J are TRBV7-2 and TRBJ2-7; D gene unclear. The CDR3 runs to 13 residues. Germline V gene data show CDR1 as SGHTA and CDR2 as FQGNSA. Trimming removed 1 base at V and 6 bases at J, with 10 bases between. The CDR3 loop reads CASSLGLIGEQYF. The CDR3 bases are TGTGCCAGCAGCTTAGGGTTAATTGGCGAGCAGTACTTC. Based on the CDR3 plus reference TRBV7-2 and TRBJ2-7, the full variable domain is GAGVSQSPSNKVTEKGKDVELRCDPISGHTALYWYRQSLGQGLEFLIYFQGNSAPDKSGLPSDRFSAERTGGSVSTLTIQRTQQEDSAVYLCASSLGLIGEQYFGPGTRLTVT.

The table lists this clone with a count of one. The CDR3 sequence is CSDSGTGFTEAFF. CDR3 sequence (DNA): TGCAGCGACTCCGGGACAGGGTTCACTGAAGCTTTCTTT. The V call is TRBV29-1, the J call TRBJ1-1, with 9 bases aligning to TRBD1. The CDR3 has 13 residues. The trim removed 7 bases at V and 4 bases at J, leaving 7 bases unmatched. Germline values: CDR1 SQVTM, CDR2 ANQGSEA.